Following are 23 T cell receptor beta chains from one sample sequenced in a study of blood T cell repertoires in COVID-19. Libraries were prepared by immunoSEQ multiplex PCR; TCRdb keeps only in-frame clonotypes and omits some of them. The sample contains about 150,000 clones, roughly four fifths of which appear only once. The specimen was peripheral blood. The receptors originated from a man older than 75 with acute or convalescent COVID-19.

The gene calls are TRBV6-5 and TRBJ2-7; D might be TRBD2 (6 bases). There are 15 residues in the CDR3. Germline V gene sequence: CDR1 MNHEY, CDR2 SVGAGI. Trimming stripped 6 bases from V and 3 bases from J, with 18 bases between. This CDR3 reads CASREGPTSLYEQYF. Written as DNA, the CDR3 is TGTGCCAGCAGGGAGGGTCCGACAAGTCTCTACGAGCAGTACTTC.

V usage is TRBV4-2 and J usage is TRBJ1-5, with TRBD1 identical over 8 bases. With 2 bases clipped from V and 6 bases from J, the junction kept 18 bases outside the gene matches. Per the germline V gene, CDR1 is LGHNA and CDR2 is YNFKEQ. CDR3 length: 19 amino acids. This CDR3 reads CASSQPRQGLSLTSQPQHF. CDR3 DNA: TGTGCCAGCAGCCAACCCCGACAGGGGCTATCCCTTACGAGTCAGCCCCAGCATTTT.

The chain carries TRBV19 and TRBJ1-2, with 8 bases aligning to TRBD1. Germline V gene data show CDR1 as LNHDA and CDR2 as SQIVND (reference sequence). J was trimmed by 4 bases and V by 7 bases; bases with no gene match: 8. The CDR3 runs to 14 residues. CDR3 sequence: CASTDRALGYGYTF. The CDR3 bases are TGTGCCAGTACGGACAGGGCGCTCGGCTATGGCTACACCTTC.

This chain links TRBV19 with TRBJ1-1; no firm D call. Between the trimmed V and J ends, which lost 6 bases and 0 bases, there was a span of 8 bases. The CDR3 has 13 amino acids. The germline V gene has CDR1 LNHDA and CDR2 SQIVND (reference sequence). The CDR3 protein is CASRMRVNTEAFF. The CDR3 coding sequence is TGTGCCAGTAGAATGCGAGTGAACACTGAAGCTTTCTTT. Variable domain in full (rest from reference TRBV19 and TRBJ1-1): DGGITQSPKYLFRKEGQNVTLSCEQNLNHDAMYWYRQDPGQGLRLIYYSQIVNDFQKGDIAEGYSVSREKKESFPLTVTSAQKNPTAFYLCASRMRVNTEAFFGQGTRLTVV.

V gene TRBV28 combines with J gene TRBJ1-3; D might be TRBD1 (5 bases). Trimming pared 5 bases from V and 3 bases from J, leaving 17 bases between. The CDR3 totals 16 residues. Germline V lookup: CDR1 MDHEN, CDR2 SYDVKM. The CDR3 loop reads CASSPLGTGDGNTIYF. The CDR3 coding sequence is TGTGCCAGCAGTCCCCTCGGTACGGGGGATGGAAACACCATATATTTT.

The V gene is TRBV29-1, the J gene TRBJ1-4, with D unclear. The germline CDR1 and CDR2 sequences are SQVTM and ANQGSEA. The CDR3 has 12 amino acids. Deletions cut 4 bases from V and 0 bases from J, with 3 bases between. The CDR3 protein is CSVVSTNEKLFF. The CDR3, as DNA: TGCAGCGTTGTCTCAACTAATGAAAAACTGTTTTTT.

V gene TRBV29-1 combines with J gene TRBJ1-5; possible D gene TRBD1, 6 bases. V was shortened by 5 bases and J by 9 bases, with 17 bases between the two germline ends. The V gene's germline CDR1 is SQVTM and CDR2 ANQGSEA. There are 13 residues in the CDR3. CDR3 sequence (DNA): TGCAGCGTTATGACAGGCCACCCCGGGCCCCAGCATTTT. Translated: CSVMTGHPGPQHF.

The chain uses TRBV9 and TRBJ1-3; 8 nucleotides agree with TRBD1. Looked up from germline, CDR1 is SGDLS and CDR2 is YYNGEE. V lost 4 bases to trimming and J lost 2 bases; unmatched junction nucleotides: 5. The CDR3 is 15 residues long. As DNA, the CDR3 is TGTGCCAGCAGCCCTAAGACAGGGGCTGGAAACACCATATATTTT. Protein: CASSPKTGAGNTIYF.

The V and J genes are TRBV18 and TRBJ1-6, with 9 bases fitting TRBD1. CDR3 size: 17 residues. The V and J ends lost 1 base and 10 bases, in that order; junction bases with no gene match: 11. Germline-derived CDR1 and CDR2 are KGHSH and LQKENI. The CDR3 is CASSPREPGQGGSPLHF. DNA of the CDR3: TGTGCCAGCTCACCACGAGAACCGGGACAGGGAGGATCACCCCTCCACTTT.

The rearrangement uses TRBV29-1 and TRBJ1-4; no reliable D call. Germline-derived CDR1 and CDR2 are SQVTM and ANQGSEA. CDR3 length: 12 amino acids. V was shortened by 1 base and J by 7 bases, with 7 bases between the two germline ends. CDR3 sequence reads: CSVEGGGEKLFF. The DNA of the CDR3 is TGCAGCGTTGAAGGAGGAGGTGAAAAACTGTTTTTT.

V gene TRBV6-6 combines with J gene TRBJ2-7; 8 bases fit TRBD2. The V gene end was trimmed by 0 bases and the J gene end by 0 bases; junction bases not matched to a gene: 4. Germline CDR1 reads MNHNY; CDR2 reads SVGAGI (reference sequence). This CDR3 is 16 amino acids long. The CDR3 here is CASSYSTSGSSYEQYV. Here the CDR3 DNA reads TGTGCCAGCAGTTACTCGACCAGCGGGAGCTCCTACGAGCAGTACGTC.

The chain uses TRBV29-1 and TRBJ1-4; 10 nucleotides match TRBD1. The trim removed 6 bases at V and 10 bases at J, leaving 8 bases unmatched. Germline CDR1 is SQVTM and CDR2 is ANQGSEA. This CDR3 contains 13 residues. The CDR3: CSVDRGPDGKLFF. The CDR3 DNA sequence: TGCAGCGTCGACAGGGGGCCGGACGGAAAACTGTTTTTT.

The V call is TRBV3-1 (or the pseudogene TRBV3-2), the J call TRBJ1-2; D not resolved. V was pared by 0 bases and J by 6 bases, with 8 bases between. The CDR3 has 13 residues. The germline V gene encodes CDR1 LGHDT and CDR2 YNNKEL (reference sequence). This CDR3 reads CASSQDTGNGYTF. The CDR3 DNA is TGTGCCAGCAGCCAAGATACGGGGAATGGCTACACCTTC.

The chain couples TRBV7-9 to TRBJ2-2; the D gene is possibly TRBD2 (6 bases). CDR3 length equals 13 residues. Germline assignment: CDR1 SEHNR and CDR2 FQNEAQ (reference sequence). Trimming pared 8 bases from V and 3 bases from J, leaving 10 bases between. The CDR3 region is CASRRGDTGELFF. Written as DNA, the CDR3 is TGTGCCAGCCGGCGCGGGGACACCGGGGAGCTGTTTTTT.

The chain combines TRBV27 with TRBJ2-3; TRBD1 matches at 9 bases. Trimming removed 3 bases from V and 6 bases from J; junction bases left unmatched: 10. This CDR3 has 16 amino acids. Germline values: CDR1 MNHEY, CDR2 SMNVEV (reference sequence). The chain's CDR3 is CASSFLTGTGSDTQYF. The CDR3 coding sequence is TGTGCCAGCAGTTTCCTAACCGGGACAGGGTCCGATACGCAGTATTTT.

This chain uses TRBV12-5 with TRBJ1-1, with D perhaps TRBD1 (5 bases). Trimming removed 1 base from V and 0 bases from J, with 9 bases in between. Germline loops: CDR1 LGHNT, CDR2 FRNRAP. This CDR3 is 15 amino acids long. As DNA, the CDR3 is TGTGCTAGTGGTTTGGGACGACAGATGAACACTGAAGCTTTCTTT. Translated: CASGLGRQMNTEAFF.

This clone was observed a single time. The chain couples TRBV28 to TRBJ1-6; possible D gene TRBD1, 5 bases. The CDR3 covers 13 residues. The germline CDR1 and CDR2 sequences are MDHEN and SYDVKM. V was clipped by 9 bases and J by 8 bases, with 14 bases between them. The CDR3 coding sequence is TGTGCCAGTGGGGCTCTACGGGATTCACCCCTCCACTTT. This sequence encodes CASGALRDSPLHF.

The chain joins TRBV5-4 to TRBJ2-1; TRBD2 agrees at 11 bases. CDR1 and CDR2 from the germline V gene are SGHNT and YYREEE (reference sequence). Trimming removed 4 bases from V and 10 bases from J; junction bases left unmatched: 10. The CDR3 is 15 amino acids. CDR3 in amino acids: CASSRLAGGRGEQFF. The CDR3, as DNA: TGTGCCAGCAGCCGTTTAGCGGGGGGGCGCGGAGAGCAGTTCTTC.

The J gene is TRBJ2-5, the V gene TRBV7-8; 11 positions match TRBD2. Trimming took 6 bases from V and 7 from J; bases not matched to a gene: 7. The CDR3 runs 14 residues. Germline assignment: CDR1 SGHVS and CDR2 FQNEAQ. The CDR3 reads CASRETSGVGTQYF. CDR3 nucleotide sequence: TGTGCCAGCAGAGAGACTAGCGGGGTTGGGACCCAGTACTTC.

The chain links TRBV2 to TRBJ2-6; TRBD2 matches at 8 bases. Germline lookup yields CDR1 SNHLY and CDR2 FYNNEI. The CDR3 runs to 17 residues. V trimming: 4 bases; J trimming: 0 bases; junction bases outside the gene matches: 5. CDR3 in DNA: TGTGCCAGCAGTGGGGGCGGGGGGCGCTCTGGGGCCAACGTCCTGACTTTC. Protein sequence: CASSGGGGRSGANVLTF.

The chain carries TRBV14 and TRBJ2-5, with 14 bases aligning to TRBD2. J lost 2 bases, V lost 4 bases, and 9 bases had no gene match. Per the germline V gene, CDR1 is SGHDN and CDR2 is FVKESK. This CDR3 is built from 18 residues. The DNA for the CDR3 is TGTGCCAGCAGCCCCGGGACTAGCGGGGGCGGACCTCAAGAGACCCAGTACTTC. Its translation is CASSPGTSGGGPQETQYF.

The genes are TRBV2 and TRBJ1-2; D is undetermined. The CDR3 covers 14 residues. The V gene's germline CDR1 is SNHLY and CDR2 FYNNEI. With 11 bases removed from V and 0 bases from J, the gap between germline ends came to 16 bases. The CDR3 DNA sequence: TGTGCCCGACGGATCGCGGGGACTAACTATGGCTACACCTTC. Encoded protein: CARRIAGTNYGYTF.

This chain joins TRBV19 and TRBJ2-3, with a weak D call TRBD2 (5 bases). V lost 4 bases and J lost 8, with 16 bases in between. There are 14 residues in the CDR3. CDR1 and CDR2 (germline): LNHDA, SQIVND (reference sequence). CDR3 nucleotides: TGTGCCAGTAGTAGCTGGGCCGGGGAAGGTACGCAGTATTTT. Protein product: CASSSWAGEGTQYF. Supplemented by reference TRBV19 and TRBJ2-3, the full variable domain reads DGGITQSPKYLFRKEGQNVTLSCEQNLNHDAMYWYRQDPGQGLRLIYYSQIVNDFQKGDIAEGYSVSREKKESFPLTVTSAQKNPTAFYLCASSSWAGEGTQYFGPGTRLTVL.